Below, 31 T cell receptor beta chains from the same sample are listed, as sequenced in a study of T cell changes during pregnancy in multiple sclerosis. Sequenced by immunoSEQ multiplex PCR; TCRdb stores in-frame clones only, minus some. Among just under 65,000 clones listed, roughly 87% were seen once. The specimen comprised peripheral blood, sampled in the second trimester of pregnancy. These receptors were obtained from a female donor in good health, enrolled as a control in a pregnancy study.

J is TRBJ1-1 and V is TRBV5-1; D gene ambiguous. Trimming removed 0 bases from V and 5 bases from J, with 11 bases in between. Germline V gives CDR1 SGHRS, CDR2 YFSETQ. The CDR3 runs to 14 residues. The CDR3 is CASSLEGSVTEAFF. Written as DNA, the CDR3 is TGCGCCAGCAGCTTGGAAGGGAGTGTGACTGAAGCTTTCTTT. Based on the CDR3 plus reference TRBV5-1 and TRBJ1-1, the full variable domain is KAGVTQTPRYLIKTRGQQVTLSCSPISGHRSVSWYQQTPGQGLQFLFEYFSETQRNKGNFPGRFSGRQFSNSRSEMNVSTLELGDSALYLCASSLEGSVTEAFFGQGTRLTVV.

The chain recombines TRBV2 with TRBJ1-3; D is unresolved. Trimming left V 3 bases short and J 9 bases short, with 15 bases between. The germline V gene has CDR1 SNHLY and CDR2 FYNNEI. The CDR3 totals 14 residues. CDR3 DNA: TGTGCCAGCAGTGATTCAGGCCTGGAAAGCACCATATATTTT. It codes for CASSDSGLESTIYF.

J is TRBJ2-7 and V is TRBV13, with 7 bases that match TRBD2. Germline lookup yields CDR1 PRHDT and CDR2 FYEKMQ (reference sequence). The CDR3 spans 15 residues. The V gene end was trimmed by 1 base and the J gene end by 2 bases; junction bases not matched to a gene: 5. This CDR3 is CASSLAGTNPYEQYF. DNA of the CDR3: TGTGCCAGCAGCTTAGCGGGGACTAACCCCTACGAGCAGTACTTC.

The rearrangement uses TRBV25-1 and TRBJ2-7, with 10 bases fitting TRBD2. The germline gives CDR1 MGHDK, CDR2 SYGVNS. Germline trimming cut 4 bases from V and 4 bases from J; bases unmatched to any gene: 4. CDR3 length: 14 amino acids. The CDR3, as DNA: TGTGCCAGCAGTGCACTAGCGGGATTGTACGAGCAGTACTTC. Amino acid sequence: CASSALAGLYEQYF.

V and J are TRBV9 and TRBJ2-3, with TRBD2 matching over 9 bases. Germline CDR1 reads SGDLS; CDR2 reads YYNGEE. The CDR3 consists of 18 residues. The V gene end was trimmed by 4 bases and the J gene end by 4 bases; junction bases not matched to a gene: 16. The CDR3 loop is CASSPDPGTSYPPDTQYF. CDR3 coding DNA: TGTGCCAGCAGCCCCGACCCCGGGACTAGCTACCCCCCAGATACGCAGTATTTT.

The gene calls are TRBV11-2 and TRBJ1-5; D unclear. Trimming shortened V by 0 bases and J by 4 bases, and 10 bases separated the two germline ends. The CDR3 has 15 amino acids. In germline, CDR1 is SGHAT, CDR2 FQNNGV. The CDR3 DNA reads TGTGCCAGCAGCTTAGACGGGAATCGAAATCAGCCCCAGCATTTT. Translating it yields CASSLDGNRNQPQHF.

V gene TRBV5-8 combines with J gene TRBJ2-1; weak D call: TRBD2 (6 bases). Trimming cost V 4 bases and J 4 bases, with 15 bases left between them. From germline, CDR1 is SGHTS and CDR2 YDEGEE. The CDR3 is made up of 15 amino acids. CDR3 nucleotide sequence: TGTGCCAGCAGCCGGGCTCTAGCGTCTTACAATGAGCAGTTCTTC. Residues: CASSRALASYNEQFF.

The gene calls are TRBV7-9 and TRBJ1-4; 8 bases fit TRBD1. The germline V gene has CDR1 SEHNR and CDR2 FQNEAQ (reference sequence). This CDR3 contains 14 residues. Unmatched junction bases numbered 3, after V lost 1 base and J lost 8 bases. The chain's CDR3 is CASSLGQGREKLFF. CDR3 DNA sequence: TGTGCCAGCAGCTTAGGACAGGGGCGGGAAAAACTGTTTTTT. The full variable domain, its missing parts supplied by reference TRBV7-9 and TRBJ1-4, is DTGVSQNPRHKITKRGQNVTFRCDPISEHNRLYWYRQTLGQGPEFLTYFQNEAQLEKSRLLSDRFSAERPKGSFSTLEIQRTEQGDSAMYLCASSLGQGREKLFFGSGTQLSVL.

The V call is TRBV30, the J call TRBJ1-2; 10 nucleotides line up with TRBD1. The junction had 7 bases not matched to a gene; V was cut back by 5 bases and J by 4 bases. The CDR3 extends over 14 amino acids. CDR1 and CDR2 (germline): GTSNPN, SVGIG (reference sequence). The CDR3 nucleotides are TGTGCCTGGGGGGGACAGGGGATTGGCTATGGCTACACCTTC. It is translated as CAWGGQGIGYGYTF.

V and J are TRBV7-9 and TRBJ2-1, with D possibly TRBD2 on 6 matching bases. CDR1 is SEHNR and CDR2 is FQNEAQ in the germline V gene (reference sequence). Trimming removed 3 bases from V and 7 bases from J, with 16 bases in between. This CDR3 has 15 residues. The chain's CDR3 is CASSFPGTAWNEQFF. Written as DNA, the CDR3 is TGTGCCAGCAGCTTTCCCGGGACTGCCTGGAATGAGCAGTTCTTC.

The chain links TRBV11-1 to TRBJ2-5; 10 bases line up with TRBD1. From germline, CDR1 is SGHAT and CDR2 FQDESV (reference sequence). The junction had 7 bases not matched to a gene; V was cut back by 0 bases and J by 3 bases. The CDR3 length is 17 residues. The CDR3 region is CASSLAVPGTGEETQYF. The CDR3 DNA sequence: TGTGCCAGCAGCTTAGCGGTCCCCGGGACAGGGGAAGAGACCCAGTACTTC.

V usage is TRBV6-4 and J usage is TRBJ2-5; 12 nucleotides align to TRBD2. The V gene's germline CDR1 is MRHNA and CDR2 SNTAGT. CDR3 length: 13 amino acids. The V and J ends lost 10 bases and 5 bases, in that order; junction bases with no gene match: 5. The CDR3 DNA is TGTGCCACCTCCGGACTAGCGGGGGAGACCCAGTACTTC. Protein product: CATSGLAGETQYF.

The rearrangement uses TRBV7-6 and TRBJ1-2; the match to TRBD1 covers 11 bases. Trimming took 1 base from V and 1 from J; bases not matched to a gene: 5. The CDR3 has 17 residues. Germline lookup yields CDR1 SGHVS and CDR2 FNYEAQ. CDR3: CASSLEAGQGGNYGYTF. The CDR3 bases are TGTGCCAGCAGCTTAGAAGCGGGACAGGGGGGTAACTATGGCTACACCTTC.

The chain recombines TRBV7-6 with TRBJ2-1; the match to TRBD2 covers 10 bases. Germline-derived CDR1 and CDR2 are SGHVS and FNYEAQ. Trimming removed 0 bases from V and 7 bases from J; junction bases left unmatched: 9. The CDR3 extends over 17 amino acids. CDR3 sequence reads: CASSLASASGGGNEQFF. CDR3 bases: TGTGCCAGCAGCTTAGCGTCGGCTAGCGGGGGAGGGAATGAGCAGTTCTTC.

The rearrangement uses TRBV6-1 and TRBJ2-3, with 7 bases identical to TRBD2. There are 15 residues in the CDR3. J lost 0 bases, V lost 5 bases, and 5 bases had no gene match. Germline V lookup: CDR1 MNHNS, CDR2 SASEGT. The CDR3 DNA is TGTGCCAGCAGTCTTCTTAGCGGGAGCACAGATACGCAGTATTTT. This sequence encodes CASSLLSGSTDTQYF.

The rearrangement joins TRBV5-1 to TRBJ2-1, with 8 bases that match TRBD2. The CDR3 contains 15 residues. V gave up 3 bases and J gave up 9 bases; unmatched junction bases: 11. Germline CDR1 and CDR2: SGHRS and YFSETQ. The CDR3 is CASSSTGGAVGEQFF. The CDR3 DNA is TGCGCCAGCAGCTCGACGGGGGGGGCAGTCGGTGAGCAGTTCTTC.

This chain uses TRBV10-2 with TRBJ2-1; TRBD2 might be the D (6 bases). V was shortened by 3 bases and J by 2 bases, with 17 bases between the two germline ends. CDR1 is WSHSY and CDR2 is SAAADI in the germline V gene. CDR3 length: 17 residues. The chain's CDR3 is CASSDGKKGRPYNEQFF. CDR3 DNA: TGCGCCAGCAGTGATGGTAAGAAAGGGAGGCCCTACAATGAGCAGTTCTTC.

This chain links TRBV7-9 with TRBJ1-5; D gene uncertain. V was shortened by 1 base and J by 1 base, with 5 bases between the two germline ends. The V gene's germline CDR1 is SEHNR and CDR2 FQNEAQ (reference sequence). This CDR3 contains 14 residues. CDR3 bases: TGTGCCAGCAGCTTAGAACTGAGCAATCAGCCCCAGCATTTT. Its protein is CASSLELSNQPQHF. The full variable domain, with the rest looked up from reference TRBV7-9 and TRBJ1-5, is DTGVSQNPRHKITKRGQNVTFRCDPISEHNRLYWYRQTLGQGPEFLTYFQNEAQLEKSRLLSDRFSAERPKGSFSTLEIQRTEQGDSAMYLCASSLELSNQPQHFGDGTRLSIL.

This clone was seen once. A read error may account for a junction end that differs from germline. The J gene is TRBJ2-1, the V gene TRBV4-2; TRBD1 matches 10 bases. Germline CDR1 is LGHNA and CDR2 is YNFKEQ. The CDR3 has 16 amino acids. The CDR3 loop is CASSQASDRGYNEQFF. The CDR3, as DNA: TGTGCCAGCAGTCAAGCATCGGACAGGGGGTACAATGAGCAGTTCTTC.

The J gene is TRBJ1-2, the V gene TRBV7-9; D might be TRBD1 (6 bases). V was pared by 1 base and J by 3 bases, with 12 bases between. The CDR3 is 15 amino acids. The germline gives CDR1 SEHNR, CDR2 FQNEAQ (reference sequence). CDR3 protein: CASSLEAGEYYGYTF. The CDR3 bases are TGTGCCAGCAGCTTAGAGGCAGGGGAATACTATGGCTACACCTTC.

The chain employs TRBV7-8 and TRBJ2-7; D might be TRBD2 (5 bases). This CDR3 region has 15 residues. Germline CDR1 reads SGHVS; CDR2 reads FQNEAQ. The germline V and J ends were trimmed by 0 bases and 5 bases, with 14 bases remaining between them. This chain's CDR3 is CASSLAIMASNEQYF. CDR3 nucleotides: TGTGCCAGCAGCTTAGCGATTATGGCTAGCAACGAGCAGTACTTC. The whole variable domain, remainder taken from reference TRBV7-8 and TRBJ2-7, is GAGVSQSPRYKVAKRGQDVALRCDPISGHVSLFWYQQALGQGPEFLTYFQNEAQLDKSGLPSDRFFAERPEGSVSTLKIQRTQQEDSAVYLCASSLAIMASNEQYFGPGTRLTVT.

The rearrangement links TRBV28 to TRBJ1-1; no firm D call. V lost 4 bases, J lost 3 bases, and 12 bases lay in between. Germline CDR1 MDHEN, CDR2 SYDVKM. CDR3 length: 14 residues. CDR3 DNA sequence: TGTGCCAGCAGTTGGGCTGGGTGGGACACTGAAGCTTTCTTT. Protein product: CASSWAGWDTEAFF.

CDR3 sequence reads: CASSASLTGGYGYTF. In nucleotides, the CDR3 is TGTGCCAGCAGCGCCTCTCTGACAGGGGGCTATGGCTACACCTTC. The chain has TRBV9 and TRBJ1-2, with 9 positions matching TRBD1. This CDR3 region has 15 residues. CDR1 is SGDLS and CDR2 is YYNGEE in the germline V gene. Trimming took 3 bases from V and 4 from J; bases not matched to a gene: 7. The full variable domain, in which reference TRBV9 and TRBJ1-2 provide the parts outside the CDR3, is DSGVTQTPKHLITATGQRVTLRCSPRSGDLSVYWYQQSLDQGLQFLIQYYNGEERAKGNILERFSAQQFPDLHSELNLSSLELGDSALYFCASSASLTGGYGYTFGSGTRLTVV.

The rearrangement uses TRBV5-6 and TRBJ2-7, with D possibly matching TRBD2 (5 bases). The CDR3 covers 13 residues. The ends were cut back, 0 bases at V and 6 bases at J, with 10 bases in the middle. Germline assignment: CDR1 SGHDT and CDR2 YYEEEE. The CDR3 DNA sequence: TGTGCCAGCAGCTTGGGAGCGGTTCCCGAGCAGTACTTC. Its translation is CASSLGAVPEQYF.

The rearrangement uses TRBV9 and TRBJ2-5; the match to TRBD2 covers 8 bases. The germline CDR1 and CDR2 sequences are SGDLS and YYNGEE. This CDR3 has 17 residues. The J segment lost 2 bases and the V segment lost 0 bases, leaving 9 bases of the junction unmatched. The DNA for the CDR3 is TGTGCCAGCAGCGTAGGGTTAAGCGGGGGCAATCAAGAGACCCAGTACTTC. Protein sequence: CASSVGLSGGNQETQYF.

CDR3: CASSELRDEQYF. CDR3 DNA sequence: TGTGCCAGCAGTGAACTAAGAGACGAGCAGTACTTC. The rearrangement joins TRBV6-1 to TRBJ2-7, with unresolved D. CDR3 size: 12 residues. Trimming shortened V by 2 bases and J by 5 bases, and 7 bases separated the two germline ends. The germline CDR1 and CDR2 sequences are MNHNS and SASEGT.

This clone was counted once. The chain employs TRBV19 and TRBJ2-5; possible D gene TRBD2, 5 bases. CDR3 length: 14 amino acids. Germline V gene data show CDR1 as LNHDA and CDR2 as SQIVND (reference sequence). Trimming stripped 1 base from V and 1 base from J, with 7 bases between. This chain's CDR3 is CASSIGRFQETQYF. CDR3 nucleotide sequence: TGTGCCAGTAGTATAGGGAGGTTCCAAGAGACCCAGTACTTC.

The chain is built from TRBV6-5 and TRBJ1-1; D is unresolved. Germline-derived CDR1 and CDR2 are MNHEY and SVGAGI. V was trimmed by 0 bases and J by 5 bases, leaving 10 bases between them. The CDR3 sequence is 14 residues long. This CDR3 is CASSYSMLETEAFF. Written as DNA, the CDR3 is TGTGCCAGCAGTTACTCGATGCTGGAGACTGAAGCTTTCTTT.

The chain links TRBV7-8 to TRBJ2-1, with 11 bases matching TRBD1. CDR1 and CDR2 (germline): SGHVS, FQNEAQ. V lost 5 bases and J lost 10; bases outside the gene matches: 13. This CDR3 has 16 residues. CDR3 amino acids: CASSPIRDRGIREQFF. CDR3 nucleotides: TGTGCCAGCAGCCCTATCCGGGACAGGGGGATTCGGGAGCAGTTCTTC.

The chain combines TRBV6-1 with TRBJ1-5; tentatively, D is TRBD1 (5 bases). From germline, CDR1 is MNHNS and CDR2 SASEGT. This CDR3 spans 13 amino acids. The V gene lost 7 bases and the J gene lost 4 bases, with 11 bases spanning the gap. CDR3 sequence: CASMRDLNQPQHF. The CDR3 DNA is TGTGCCAGCATGCGGGACTTAAATCAGCCCCAGCATTTT.

The rearrangement links TRBV5-1 to TRBJ2-3; 8 bases align to TRBD2. This CDR3 region has 17 residues. Germline V CDR1 and CDR2: SGHRS, YFSETQ. The J segment lost 4 bases and the V segment lost 0 bases, leaving 10 bases of the junction unmatched. The CDR3 sequence is CASSLAPSGRGSDTQYF. CDR3 in DNA: TGCGCCAGCAGCTTGGCCCCGAGCGGGAGAGGATCAGATACGCAGTATTTT.